This record concerns one TCR beta chain sequence. The data were obtained in a study of blood T cell repertoires in COVID-19. Study details: Samples representing acute and convalescent COVID-19 were sourced from the United States, Italy and Spain.

In the authors' methods: Scientists estimated how many nucleated cells there were by amplifying reference gene primers. Profiling relied on immunoSEQ multiplex PCR, and the TCRdb table lists in-frame clones only, not all of them. V and J calls and clone size come straight from that table; D and trimming were deduced from the DNA. This table holds 280,000 or so clones, about four fifths found once. Germline CDR1 reads LNHDA; CDR2 reads SQIVND (reference sequence). Losses at the gene ends were 6 bases for V and 6 bases for J; bases not matched to a gene: 6. CDR3 length equals 13 residues. The source of this sequence is a woman between 45 and 65 years old who had recovered from COVID-19. This chain connects TRBV19 to TRBJ1-1; 8 nucleotides match TRBD1. Sequencing was done on a sample of peripheral blood. For the CDR3, the DNA is TGTGCCAGTAGAAAAGGGACAGGCTCTGAAGCTTTCTTT. It encodes CASRKGTGSEAFF.